This entry describes one TCR beta chain. A much larger clone lies one base from this, so it may be a read error. Transcripts of RNA were the source for amplifying TCR beta CDR3 regions. First-round RT-PCR relied on HTBI primers, and a second-round multiplex PCR came next. TCRdb re-called the multiplex PCR reads through MiXCR, storing one row per CDR3 protein. The table includes roughly 600,000 distinct CDR3 sequences, roughly 40% detected once. The data were taken from a study of Graves' ophthalmopathy and Graves' hyperthyroidism. Germline-derived CDR1 and CDR2 are SGDLS and YYNGEE. The CDR3 is 14 residues long. With 7 bases clipped from V and 4 bases from J, the junction kept 6 bases outside the gene matches.

Sequenced input: peripheral blood or thyroid tissue (not recorded which). This sequence was found in an adult man with Graves' hyperthyroidism. The gene calls are TRBV9 and TRBJ1-1; 11 nucleotides line up with TRBD1. As DNA, the CDR3 is TGTGCCAGCGGCTCCGGGACAGGGGGCACTGAAGCTTTCTTT. Translating it yields CASGSGTGGTEAFF.